This is a list of T cell receptor beta chains from one sample in a study of shared clonotypes between healthy human individuals. Generated by immunoSEQ multiplex PCR, the TCRdb table keeps only in-frame clones and is missing some. The sample records nearly 1,000,000 clones, more than 75% being singletons. The sample taken for sequencing was memory CD4+ T cells sorted from blood. The receptors were sampled from a young man in good health. Each CDR3 is given with its conserved first and last residue. Each record gives: D gene, V gene, J gene, clone size, CDR3 protein, CDR3 DNA. The D gene is left open where the match is weak. Expanded clones get a size class; other rows say once, few or many, or leave the size out.

>.|TRBV7-2|TRBJ2-2|.
CASSLGRSGELFF
TGTGCCAGCAGCTTGGGACGTAGCGGGGAGCTGTTTTTT
>.|TRBV5-1|TRBJ2-7|.
CASSLRTTSYEQYF
TGCGCCAGCAGCTTGCGTACGACATCCTACGAGCAGTACTTC
>.|TRBV7-2|TRBJ2-1|.
CASSRTQLVGGSEQFF
TGTGCCAGCAGCCGAACCCAACTTGTAGGGGGTAGTGAGCAGTTCTTC
>.|TRBV5-1|TRBJ2-3|few
CASSLDGGPVDTQYF
TGCGCCAGCAGCTTGGACGGGGGCCCTGTTGATACGCAGTATTTT
>.|TRBV11-2|TRBJ1-2|.
CASSPRQGRYYGYTF
TGTGCCAGCAGCCCGAGGCAGGGGCGCTACTATGGCTACACCTTC
>.|TRBV7-2|TRBJ2-5|.
CASSSAGTVETQYF
TGTGCCAGCAGCTCCGCCGGGACGGTTGAGACCCAGTACTTC
>TRBD2|TRBV11-1|TRBJ2-1|.
CASSLGSGGSNEQFF
TGTGCCAGCAGCTTAGGAAGCGGGGGGTCCAATGAGCAGTTCTTC
>.|TRBV19|TRBJ2-1|.
CASSSDSGSYNEQFF
TGTGCCAGTAGTAGTGACTCAGGCTCCTACAATGAGCAGTTCTTC
>TRBD2|TRBV29-1|TRBJ2-2|.
CSVRGTSSGTGELFF
TGCAGCGTTCGAGGGACTAGCTCTGGGACCGGGGAGCTGTTTTTT
>.|TRBV18|TRBJ2-7|.
CASSVLADSGYEQYF
TGTGCCAGCTCAGTCCTAGCGGACAGCGGTTACGAGCAGTACTTC
>.|TRBV29-1|TRBJ1-2|.
CSVEHRDYGYTF
TGCAGCGTTGAACACAGAGACTATGGCTACACCTTC
>.|TRBV27|TRBJ2-7|.
CASTYLRNGLTYEQYF
TGTGCCAGCACATATTTAAGAAACGGGTTAACCTACGAGCAGTACTTC
>.|TRBV6-1|TRBJ1-1|.
CASSENMFDTEAFF
TGTGCCAGCAGTGAAAATATGTTCGACACTGAAGCTTTCTTT
>TRBD2|TRBV5-1|TRBJ2-5|.
CASSLNAGAGETQYF
TGCGCCAGCAGCTTGAATGCGGGAGCGGGAGAGACCCAGTACTTC
>.|TRBV4-1|TRBJ1-2|.
CASSPNRGYYGYTF
TGCGCCAGCAGCCCGAACCGAGGCTACTATGGCTACACCTTC
>.|TRBV11-2|TRBJ1-4|.
CASSLRWVSPINEKLFF
TGTGCCAGCAGCTTGAGATGGGTGTCTCCTATTAATGAAAAACTGTTTTTT
>.|TRBV19|TRBJ1-5|.
CASSPGGNQPQHF
TGTGCCAGTAGTCCGGGGGGCAATCAGCCCCAGCATTTT
>TRBD1|TRBV15|TRBJ1-4|few
CATGTGRFPSEKLFF
TGTGCCACGGGGACAGGGAGGTTTCCCAGCGAAAAACTGTTTTTT
>.|TRBV10-3|TRBJ1-2|few
CAISESVNYGYTF
TGTGCCATCAGTGAGTCGGTTAACTATGGCTACACCTTC
>.|TRBV14|TRBJ2-1|few
CASSQDPQKQFF
TGTGCCAGCAGCCAAGACCCCCAAAAGCAGTTCTTC
>.|TRBV28|TRBJ2-1|.
CASSLEAVGVAGEQFF
TGTGCCAGCAGTTTAGAAGCAGTGGGGGTAGCAGGCGAGCAGTTCTTC
>.|TRBV5-5|TRBJ2-1|.
CASSLGLGGNNEQFF
TGTGCCAGCAGCCTAGGACTAGGGGGGAACAATGAGCAGTTCTTC
>TRBD1|TRBV4-1|TRBJ1-4|.
CASTLGTAPNEKLFF
TGCGCCAGCACCCTAGGGACAGCCCCCAATGAAAAACTGTTTTTT
>.|TRBV7-2|TRBJ2-7|.
CASSPWTVPYEQYF
TGTGCCAGCAGCCCGTGGACGGTACCCTACGAGCAGTACTTC
>.|TRBV5-1|TRBJ2-1|.
CASSQYNEQFF
TGCGCCAGCAGCCAATACAATGAGCAGTTCTTC
>.|TRBV27|TRBJ2-3|.
CASTRAGTDTQYF
TGTGCCAGCACCAGGGCTGGCACAGATACGCAGTATTTT
>TRBD1|TRBV30|TRBJ1-1|.
CAWDGGQGGPMNTEAFF
TGTGCCTGGGACGGGGGACAGGGAGGCCCCATGAACACTGAAGCTTTCTTT
>TRBD1|TRBV28|TRBJ1-6|.
CASSPTGGGGRAPLHF
TGTGCCAGCAGCCCGACAGGGGGCGGGGGTAGAGCACCCCTCCACTTT
>.|TRBV6-5|TRBJ1-1|.
CASSYGVSGAEAFF
TGTGCCAGCAGTTACGGGGTGTCGGGAGCTGAAGCTTTCTTT
>TRBD1|TRBV18|TRBJ1-4|once
CASSPTQGATNEKLFF
TGTGCCAGCTCACCAACGCAGGGGGCAACTAATGAAAAACTGTTTTTT
>TRBD2|TRBV9|TRBJ2-1|few
CASSTRTSGSAPSYNEQFF
TGTGCCAGCAGCACCCGGACTAGCGGGAGCGCTCCCTCCTACAATGAGCAGTTCTTC
>.|TRBV30|TRBJ2-5|.
CAWSVRLGETQYF
TGTGCCTGGAGTGTACGGCTGGGAGAGACCCAGTACTTC
>TRBD2|TRBV7-2|TRBJ2-5|few
CASSSSLAGGPWETQYF
TGTGCCAGCAGCTCTTCACTAGCGGGAGGGCCTTGGGAGACCCAGTACTTC
>TRBD2|TRBV7-8|TRBJ2-7|.
CASSDEGLAGGTYF
TGTGCCAGCAGCGACGAGGGGTTAGCGGGAGGAACGTACTTC
>.|TRBV5-6|TRBJ1-3|.
CASSLRTVFSGNTIYF
TGTGCCAGCAGCCTAAGGACAGTCTTCTCTGGAAACACCATATATTTT
>.|TRBV2|TRBJ2-6|.
CASSPGGANVLTF
TGTGCCAGCAGTCCAGGTGGGGCCAACGTCCTGACTTTC
>.|TRBV2|TRBJ1-6|.
CASRPTGSRNSPLHF
TGTGCCAGCAGGCCAACAGGGTCCCGGAATTCACCCCTCCACTTT
>TRBD1|TRBV6-1|TRBJ1-2|.
CASRETGEVGYTF
TGTGCCAGCAGAGAGACAGGGGAAGTTGGCTACACCTTC
>.|TRBV28|TRBJ1-1|.
CASRAGTLNTEAFF
TGTGCCAGCAGGGCCGGGACACTGAACACTGAAGCTTTCTTT
>.|TRBV7-2|TRBJ1-1|.
CASSLNGLNTEAFF
TGTGCCAGCAGCTTAAACGGATTGAACACTGAAGCTTTCTTT
>.|TRBV29-1|TRBJ2-5|.
CSARTAAATTETQYF
TGCAGCGCCAGGACAGCTGCTGCTACCACCGAGACCCAGTACTTC
>.|TRBV5-1|TRBJ2-1|.
CASSWGWTYNEQFF
TGCGCCAGCAGCTGGGGCTGGACCTACAATGAGCAGTTCTTC
>.|TRBV11-2|TRBJ2-3|.
CASSLDGGTDTQYF
TGTGCCAGCAGCTTAGATGGTGGCACAGATACGCAGTATTTT
>.|TRBV7-2|TRBJ2-2|.
CASSSPTRKTGELFF
TGTGCCAGCAGCTCACCCACCAGAAAAACCGGGGAGCTGTTTTTT
>.|TRBV6-5|TRBJ2-7|.
CASSSAAVDNEQYF
TGTGCCAGCAGTTCGGCGGCGGTTGACAACGAGCAGTACTTC
>TRBD1|TRBV28|TRBJ1-2|.
CASSQTGGSTYGYTF
TGTGCCAGCAGTCAAACAGGGGGCTCAACCTATGGCTACACCTTC
>.|TRBV6-1|TRBJ2-1|once
CASSEGASAYNEQFF
TGTGCCAGCAGTGAAGGGGCAAGCGCCTACAATGAGCAGTTCTTC
>TRBD1|TRBV10-2|TRBJ2-7|.
CASTGTGSYEQYF
TGCGCCAGCACCGGGACAGGGTCCTACGAGCAGTACTTC
>.|TRBV7-2|TRBJ2-4|.
CASSPMGQKNIQYF
TGTGCCAGCAGCCCCATGGGCCAGAAAAACATTCAGTACTTC
>.|TRBV6-1|TRBJ2-2|.
CASSERQAVTGELFF
TGTGCCAGCAGTGAACGACAGGCAGTCACCGGGGAGCTGTTTTTT